The T cell receptor beta chain described here comes from a study of blood T cells in healthy people across ages. Each donor supplied roughly 9.2 milliliters of peripheral blood. V was clipped by 10 bases and J by 8 bases; unmatched bases: 8. The CDR3 consists of 13 residues. Germline lookup yields CDR1 ENHRY and CDR2 SYGVKD. A second 7 to 11 cycle PCR used barcoded and J-beta primers. TCRdb used MiXCR to reprocess the 5' RACE reads, holding one entry per CDR3 protein. Of 1.5 million or so distinct CDR3 sequences in the sample, roughly 45% were seen once. The genes are TRBV10-3 and TRBJ2-1, with 10 bases identical to TRBD2. Sequencing input: blood. The clonotype originates from a woman under 30 in good health. CDR3 sequence: CATRNLAGDEQFF. The CDR3, as DNA: TGTGCCACCAGGAATCTAGCGGGAGATGAGCAGTTCTTC.